The 24 T cell receptor beta chains reported below all come from one sample, sequenced in a study of T cell repertoires in cytomegalovirus infection. MiXCR was run by TCRdb on the reads, yielding one entry per CDR3 protein. The sample records approximately 500,000 distinct CDR3 sequences, 16% being singletons. The sequencing sample was made of CD8+ T cells from PBMCs. The receptors were gathered from a human donor in good health (CMV status not recorded). Some clones in this sample may be carry-over from other donors' samples.

V usage is TRBV7-9 and J usage is TRBJ1-2, with a weak D call TRBD1 (6 bases). The CDR3 length is 15 residues. Germline CDR1 SEHNR, CDR2 FQNEAQ (reference sequence). V shed 5 bases and J shed 0 bases, with 13 bases lying between them. CDR3 residues: CASSRTDLTNYGYTF. CDR3 bases: TGTGCCAGCAGCCGGACAGACCTAACTAACTATGGCTACACCTTC. Filled out from reference TRBV7-9 and TRBJ1-2, the complete variable domain reads DTGVSQNPRHKITKRGQNVTFRCDPISEHNRLYWYRQTLGQGPEFLTYFQNEAQLEKSRLLSDRFSAERPKGSFSTLEIQRTEQGDSAMYLCASSRTDLTNYGYTFGSGTRLTVV.

The sample holds many counts of this clonotype. The chain links TRBV27 to TRBJ2-7, with TRBD1 matching 7 bases. This CDR3 spans 13 amino acids. Trimming at V came to 6 bases and at J to 3 bases, leaving 5 bases not matched to a gene. The germline V gene encodes CDR1 MNHEY and CDR2 SMNVEV (reference sequence). The CDR3 is CASSRDSVYEQYF. The CDR3 bases are TGTGCCAGCAGCCGGGACAGCGTCTACGAGCAGTACTTC.

V usage is TRBV3-1 and J usage is TRBJ1-2, with D uncertain. V was pared by 0 bases and J by 3 bases, with 11 bases between. CDR1 and CDR2 (germline): LGHDT, YNNKEL (reference sequence). This CDR3 is built from 15 residues. CDR3 bases: TGTGCCAGCAGCCAAGACAGGATCTTGGACTATGGCTACACCTTC. It translates to CASSQDRILDYGYTF.

This chain joins TRBV10-3 and TRBJ1-1; D remains ambiguous. With 3 bases removed from V and 5 bases from J, the gap between germline ends came to 10 bases. This CDR3 has 13 residues. Germline V gene lookup returns CDR1 ENHRY and CDR2 SYGVKD. CDR3 region: CAISEVGLTEAFF. The CDR3 nucleotides read TGTGCCATCAGTGAAGTTGGGTTAACTGAAGCTTTCTTT.

A remark on this clonotype: A single base separates this from a much larger clone, so it may be a read error. J is TRBJ2-5 and V is TRBV7-4; 7 bases line up with TRBD2. CDR3 length equals 18 residues. Per germline, CDR1 SGHVT and CDR2 SQSDAQ. The CDR3 sequence is CASSLGGRRATRKENQYF. The CDR3 DNA sequence: TGTGCCAGCAGCTTGGGGGGGAGACGGGCGACGCGAAAAGAGAACCAGTACTTC.

At least ten counts were recorded for this clonotype. The chain employs TRBV7-9 and TRBJ2-4, with 10 positions matching TRBD1. V was pared by 5 bases and J by 6 bases, with 7 bases of the junction left unmatched. CDR1 and CDR2 from the germline V gene are SEHNR and FQNEAQ (reference sequence). CDR3 size: 15 residues. The CDR3 sequence: CASSPDRGHRNIQYF. CDR3 sequence (DNA): TGTGCCAGCAGCCCCGACAGGGGGCATAGAAACATTCAGTACTTC.

This clonotype was observed at least ten times. CDR3 amino acids: CASTNRGREQYF. The CDR3, as DNA: TGTGCCAGCACTAACAGGGGGCGCGAGCAGTACTTC. The V and J genes are TRBV27 and TRBJ2-7, with 9 bases fitting TRBD1. V gave up 7 bases and J gave up 6 bases; unmatched junction bases: 4. The CDR3 has 12 amino acids. Germline loops: CDR1 MNHEY, CDR2 SMNVEV (reference sequence).

This clonotype was counted between two and nine times. The chain combines TRBV6-1 with TRBJ2-7; D remains ambiguous. The CDR3 spans 15 residues. Trimming pared 2 bases from V and 5 bases from J, leaving 16 bases between. In germline, CDR1 is MNHNS, CDR2 SASEGT. CDR3 protein: CASSEKPGSEDEQYF. CDR3 in DNA: TGTGCCAGCAGTGAAAAACCAGGCAGCGAGGACGAGCAGTACTTC.

V gene TRBV4-2 combines with J gene TRBJ2-7; 10 bases are a match to TRBD2. CDR1 LGHNA and CDR2 YNFKEQ come from the germline V gene. V shed 1 base and J 3 bases; nucleotides not matched to a gene: 6. The CDR3 is 16 residues long. CDR3 nucleotide sequence: TGTGCCAGCAGCCAAGTGGGTAGCGGGGGGATCTACGAGCAGTACTTC. Amino acid sequence: CASSQVGSGGIYEQYF.

V is TRBV20-1 and J is TRBJ2-7, with D possibly called TRBD1 or TRBD2 (5 bases each). Germline V lookup: CDR1 DFQATT, CDR2 SNEGSKA (reference sequence). V lost 0 bases and J lost 3, with 12 bases in between. This CDR3 contains 14 residues. Here the CDR3 reads CSAREPRDHYEQYF. Written as DNA, the CDR3 is TGCAGTGCTAGAGAGCCCAGGGACCACTACGAGCAGTACTTC.

This clonotype was picked up a small number of times. This chain links TRBV28 with TRBJ2-2; TRBD2 matches 13 bases. The CDR3 runs 23 residues. CDR1 is MDHEN, CDR2 SYDVKM, per germline. The junction had 29 bases not matched to a gene; V was cut back by 6 bases and J by 7 bases. The CDR3 sequence: CASSPRTGDITTSGRYSVGELFF. The CDR3 DNA reads as TGTGCCAGCAGCCCTAGGACAGGGGATATCACGACTAGCGGGAGGTATTCCGTCGGGGAGCTGTTTTTT.

The chain uses TRBV27 and TRBJ2-3; 13 bases are shared with TRBD2. The CDR3 has 16 residues. The junction had 4 bases not matched to a gene; V was cut back by 5 bases and J by 2 bases. Germline V gene sequence: CDR1 MNHEY, CDR2 SMNVEV (reference sequence). CDR3 sequence (DNA): TGTGCCAGCAGTACTGGACTAGCGGGGGACACAGATACGCAGTATTTT. Amino acids: CASSTGLAGDTDTQYF.

This clonotype was counted only a few times. Mismatch with germline at one junction end may stem from a read error. In DNA form, the CDR3 reads TGTGCCAGCAGGGAAGGGTATATTTCGGGTGACACCGGGGAGCTGTTTTTT. Translation gives CASREGYISGDTGELFF. This sequence joins TRBV6-1 and TRBJ2-2; D gene uncertain. This CDR3 comprises 17 residues. CDR1 MNHNS and CDR2 SASEGT come from the germline V gene.

This clonotype was seen repeatedly, ten times or more. V gene TRBV12-3 or TRBV12-4 combines with J gene TRBJ2-1, with D unresolved. Trimming removed 0 bases from V and 1 base from J, with 7 bases in between. This CDR3 is built from 15 residues. The CDR3 coding sequence is TGTGCCAGCAGTTTAGCGCCTGGGTCCTACAATGAGCAGTTCTTC. This encodes CASSLAPGSYNEQFF.

This clonotype was seen a few times. The chain has TRBV27 and TRBJ2-7, with 8 bases aligning to TRBD1. With V trimmed by 4 bases and J by 6 bases, 5 bases remained unmatched. Germline CDR1 and CDR2: MNHEY and SMNVEV (reference sequence). This CDR3 region has 13 residues. In DNA, the CDR3 is TGTGCCAGCAGTTCAGAGACAGGGGTCGAGCAGTACTTC. Protein product: CASSSETGVEQYF.

This clonotype came up many times. This chain connects TRBV7-8 to TRBJ2-7; D remains ambiguous. Germline CDR1 is SGHVS and CDR2 is FQNEAQ. The V end was cut by 5 bases, the J end by 0 bases, with 11 bases between. The CDR3 contains 14 residues. The CDR3 bases are TGTGCCAGCAGCCCCGATCCGAGCTCCTACGAGCAGTACTTC. Amino acid sequence: CASSPDPSSYEQYF. The full variable domain, in which reference TRBV7-8 and TRBJ2-7 provide the parts outside the CDR3, is GAGVSQSPRYKVAKRGQDVALRCDPISGHVSLFWYQQALGQGPEFLTYFQNEAQLDKSGLPSDRFFAERPEGSVSTLKIQRTQQEDSAVYLCASSPDPSSYEQYFGPGTRLTVT.

V and J are TRBV27 and TRBJ2-3; 10 bases align to TRBD2. Germline lookup yields CDR1 MNHEY and CDR2 SMNVEV (reference sequence). The CDR3 runs to 16 residues. V trimming: 3 bases; J trimming: 1 base; junction bases outside the gene matches: 4. The chain's CDR3 is CASSFMLAGGTDTQYF. The CDR3 DNA reads as TGTGCCAGCAGTTTTATGCTAGCGGGAGGCACAGATACGCAGTATTTT.

This clonotype was found many times. The chain employs TRBV12-3 or TRBV12-4 and TRBJ2-7; 7 bases fit TRBD1. The CDR3 covers 15 residues. V shed 3 bases, J shed 4 bases, and the junction held 9 bases outside the gene matches. The CDR3 spells CASSFSPTGTYEQYF. In DNA form, the CDR3 reads TGTGCCAGCAGTTTCTCCCCGACAGGGACGTACGAGCAGTACTTC.

This clonotype has just a few counts. V is TRBV27 and J is TRBJ2-7; D gene uncertain. The V and J ends lost 5 bases and 2 bases respectively, with 16 bases between them. Germline CDR1 is MNHEY and CDR2 is SMNVEV (reference sequence). CDR3 length equals 15 residues. CDR3 sequence reads: CASSPALERTYEQYF. The CDR3 DNA is TGTGCCAGCAGTCCCGCTCTCGAGAGGACCTACGAGCAGTACTTC.

This clonotype was seen many times. This chain joins TRBV7-9 and TRBJ2-7; D may be TRBD2 (6 bases). The CDR3 sequence is 15 residues long. Trimming pared 1 base from V and 0 bases from J, leaving 10 bases between. Germline values: CDR1 SEHNR, CDR2 FQNEAQ (reference sequence). DNA for the CDR3: TGTGCCAGCAGCTTAGTTAGCGGAGACTCCTACGAGCAGTACTTC. This translates into CASSLVSGDSYEQYF.

This clonotype was observed many times. The rearrangement joins TRBV27 to TRBJ2-1; 10 bases are shared with TRBD2. Germline values: CDR1 MNHEY, CDR2 SMNVEV (reference sequence). CDR3 size: 15 residues. With 2 bases clipped from V and 7 bases from J, the junction kept 5 bases outside the gene matches. The CDR3 DNA follows: TGTGCCAGCAGTTTACGACTAGCGGGTCCTAATGAGCAGTTCTTC. It codes for CASSLRLAGPNEQFF.

This clonotype was counted between two and nine times. This rearrangement joins TRBV7-3 to TRBJ2-2; 7 bases line up with TRBD1. J gave up 1 base and V 0 bases, and 14 bases lay outside the gene matches. Germline V gene lookup returns CDR1 SGHTA and CDR2 FQGTGA. The CDR3 is made up of 20 amino acids. Written as DNA, the CDR3 is TGTGCCAGCAGCTTAACGAGCCCTCAAGGGGGACAGTTGAACACCGGGGAGCTGTTTTTT. Its protein product is CASSLTSPQGGQLNTGELFF.

This clonotype was seen repeatedly, ten times or more. The chain links TRBV7-9 to TRBJ2-1; a possible D gene is TRBD2 (6 bases). V was shortened by 5 bases and J by 9 bases, with 14 bases between the two germline ends. The CDR3 sequence is 13 residues long. Germline V lookup: CDR1 SEHNR, CDR2 FQNEAQ (reference sequence). The CDR3 loop reads CASSQGLPGEQFF. The CDR3 DNA reads as TGTGCCAGCAGCCAGGGACTCCCCGGTGAGCAGTTCTTC.

V is TRBV6-5 and J is TRBJ2-2; D not certain. Per the germline V gene, CDR1 is MNHEY and CDR2 is SVGAGI. CDR3 length equals 14 residues. V lost 6 bases, J lost 6 bases, and 14 bases lay in between. This CDR3 is CASSPLVLPGELFF. In nucleotides, the CDR3 is TGTGCCAGCAGCCCCCTAGTACTTCCCGGGGAGCTGTTTTTT.